A selection of T cell receptor beta chains follows, all from one sample in a study. TCRdb ran MiXCR on the 5' RACE reads and lists one entry per CDR3 protein. The table lists roughly 4,900 distinct CDR3 sequences, over 70% of them singletons. Sequencing was done on a sample of naive CD4+ T cells sorted from blood. These receptors all come from a female donor with breast cancer. Each CDR3 is given with its conserved first and last residue. Fields, in order: CDR3 protein, CDR3 DNA, V gene, clone size, CDR3 length, J gene, D gene. The D gene is left open where the match is weak. Size tells how often a clone was seen (once, few, many) or the class of an expanded clone, and some rows leave it out.

cdr3_aa: CASSEAPGRNYEQYF; cdr3_nt: TGTGCCAGCAGTGAAGCACCCGGACGGAACTACGAGCAGTACTTC; v_call: TRBV6-1; clone_size: NA; cdr3_length: 15; j_call: TRBJ2-7; d_call: NA
cdr3_aa: CASSTGTAIAKNIQYF; cdr3_nt: TGTGCCAGCTCCACCGGGACAGCAATAGCCAAAAACATTCAGTACTTC; v_call: TRBV18; clone_size: NA; cdr3_length: 16; j_call: TRBJ2-4; d_call: TRBD1
cdr3_aa: CASSGTGEDTEAFF; cdr3_nt: TGCGCCAGCAGTGGAACAGGGGAGGACACTGAAGCTTTCTTT; v_call: TRBV5-1; clone_size: NA; cdr3_length: 14; j_call: TRBJ1-1; d_call: TRBD1
cdr3_aa: CASGRDRGSYGYTF; cdr3_nt: TGCGCCAGCGGCAGGGACAGGGGGTCCTATGGCTACACCTTC; v_call: TRBV4-1; clone_size: NA; cdr3_length: 14; j_call: TRBJ1-2; d_call: TRBD1
cdr3_aa: CASSQVSGGRNEQFF; cdr3_nt: TGTGCCAGCAGCCAAGTTTCCGGGGGGCGGAATGAGCAGTTCTTC; v_call: TRBV4-2; clone_size: large; cdr3_length: 15; j_call: TRBJ2-1; d_call: NA
cdr3_aa: CASGLKNGNQPQHF; cdr3_nt: TGTGCTAGTGGTCTAAAGAATGGCAATCAGCCCCAGCATTTT; v_call: TRBV12-5; clone_size: few; cdr3_length: 14; j_call: TRBJ1-5; d_call: NA
cdr3_aa: CASSEDGDYGYTF; cdr3_nt: TGTGCCAGCAGTGAGGACGGGGACTATGGCTACACCTTC; v_call: TRBV2; clone_size: NA; cdr3_length: 13; j_call: TRBJ1-2; d_call: NA
cdr3_aa: CASSLSGGPYNEQFF; cdr3_nt: TGCGCCAGCAGCTTGTCGGGGGGGCCTTACAATGAGCAGTTCTTC; v_call: TRBV5-1; clone_size: NA; cdr3_length: 15; j_call: TRBJ2-1; d_call: TRBD2
cdr3_aa: CASTLGEGQYGYTF; cdr3_nt: TGTGCCAGCACCCTAGGCGAGGGGCAGTATGGCTACACCTTC; v_call: TRBV12-3/TRBV12-4; clone_size: NA; cdr3_length: 14; j_call: TRBJ1-2; d_call: NA
cdr3_aa: CAISEKGVPYEQYF; cdr3_nt: TGTGCCATCAGTGAGAAGGGAGTCCCCTACGAGCAGTACTTC; v_call: TRBV10-3; clone_size: NA; cdr3_length: 14; j_call: TRBJ2-7; d_call: NA
cdr3_aa: CASALGGYSTDTQYF; cdr3_nt: TGTGCCAGCGCCCTAGGCGGATATAGCACAGATACGCAGTATTTT; v_call: TRBV7-3; clone_size: NA; cdr3_length: 15; j_call: TRBJ2-3; d_call: NA
cdr3_aa: CSTTEPSGGGIRQYF; cdr3_nt: TGCAGTACTACTGAACCTAGCGGGGGTGGCATACGGCAGTACTTC; v_call: TRBV20-1; clone_size: NA; cdr3_length: 15; j_call: TRBJ2-7; d_call: TRBD2
cdr3_aa: CSAQTGKVYEQYF; cdr3_nt: TGCAGTGCACAGACAGGGAAAGTCTACGAGCAGTACTTC; v_call: TRBV20-1; clone_size: NA; cdr3_length: 13; j_call: TRBJ2-7; d_call: TRBD1
cdr3_aa: CATREGNQPQHF; cdr3_nt: TGTGCCACACGGGAGGGTAATCAGCCCCAGCATTTT; v_call: TRBV6-1; clone_size: NA; cdr3_length: 12; j_call: TRBJ1-5; d_call: NA
cdr3_aa: CASSITVNEQFF; cdr3_nt: TGTGCCAGCAGTATCACAGTTAATGAGCAGTTCTTC; v_call: TRBV6-2/TRBV6-3; clone_size: NA; cdr3_length: 12; j_call: TRBJ2-1; d_call: NA
cdr3_aa: CSVRTGVGTEAFF; cdr3_nt: TGCAGCGTCCGGACAGGGGTTGGCACTGAAGCTTTCTTT; v_call: TRBV29-1; clone_size: NA; cdr3_length: 13; j_call: TRBJ1-1; d_call: TRBD1
cdr3_aa: CASSSGRSGNTIYF; cdr3_nt: TGTGCCAGCAGCTCGGGGCGGTCTGGAAACACCATATATTTT; v_call: TRBV7-3; clone_size: NA; cdr3_length: 14; j_call: TRBJ1-3; d_call: NA
cdr3_aa: CASSKTGSQETQYF; cdr3_nt: TGTGCCAGCAGCAAGACAGGGAGCCAAGAGACCCAGTACTTC; v_call: TRBV5-6; clone_size: NA; cdr3_length: 14; j_call: TRBJ2-5; d_call: TRBD1
cdr3_aa: CASSSSGSLELFF; cdr3_nt: TGTGCCAGCAGTTCATCGGGTTCGTTGGAGCTGTTTTTT; v_call: TRBV12-3/TRBV12-4; clone_size: once; cdr3_length: 13; j_call: TRBJ2-2; d_call: NA
cdr3_aa: CAISESPGGSGPNEKLFF; cdr3_nt: TGTGCCATCAGTGAGTCCCCAGGGGGAAGTGGTCCTAATGAAAAACTGTTTTTT; v_call: TRBV10-3; clone_size: NA; cdr3_length: 18; j_call: TRBJ1-4; d_call: TRBD1
cdr3_aa: CASSYSTGGGDTQYF; cdr3_nt: TGTGCCAGCAGTTACTCCACCGGAGGCGGAGATACGCAGTATTTT; v_call: TRBV27; clone_size: once; cdr3_length: 15; j_call: TRBJ2-3; d_call: NA
cdr3_aa: CASSPLEGSSTEAFF; cdr3_nt: TGTGCCAGCAGTCCTTTAGAAGGGTCCTCCACTGAAGCTTTCTTT; v_call: TRBV12-3/TRBV12-4; clone_size: NA; cdr3_length: 15; j_call: TRBJ1-1; d_call: NA
cdr3_aa: CASSPTRLAGEQYF; cdr3_nt: TGTGCCAGCAGTCCCACCAGACTAGCGGGGGAGCAGTACTTC; v_call: TRBV28; clone_size: NA; cdr3_length: 14; j_call: TRBJ2-7; d_call: TRBD2
cdr3_aa: CASSYSREGLGEQYF; cdr3_nt: TGTGCCAGCAGTTACTCGCGGGAGGGCCTTGGCGAGCAGTACTTC; v_call: TRBV6-5; clone_size: NA; cdr3_length: 15; j_call: TRBJ2-7; d_call: TRBD2
cdr3_aa: CASSLAGTSGRAPQETQYF; cdr3_nt: TGTGCCAGCAGCTTAGCCGGGACTAGCGGGAGGGCCCCCCAAGAGACCCAGTACTTC; v_call: TRBV7-3; clone_size: few; cdr3_length: 19; j_call: TRBJ2-5; d_call: TRBD2
cdr3_aa: CASSPRQGGTEAFF; cdr3_nt: TGCGCCAGCAGCCCTAGACAGGGAGGCACTGAAGCTTTCTTT; v_call: TRBV4-1; clone_size: NA; cdr3_length: 14; j_call: TRBJ1-1; d_call: TRBD1
cdr3_aa: CASSSKEVQSYNEQFF; cdr3_nt: TGCGCCAGCAGCTCAAAGGAGGTTCAATCCTACAATGAGCAGTTCTTC; v_call: TRBV5-1; clone_size: once; cdr3_length: 16; j_call: TRBJ2-1; d_call: NA
cdr3_aa: CASSLDRVNSPLNF; cdr3_nt: TGTGCCAGCAGTTTGGACAGGGTTAATTCACCCCTCAACTTT; v_call: TRBV27; clone_size: NA; cdr3_length: 14; j_call: TRBJ1-6; d_call: TRBD1
cdr3_aa: CASSYGNEQFF; cdr3_nt: TGTGCCAGCAGTTACGGGAATGAGCAGTTCTTC; v_call: TRBV6-2/TRBV6-3; clone_size: NA; cdr3_length: 11; j_call: TRBJ2-1; d_call: NA
cdr3_aa: CASSLMAGTIETQYF; cdr3_nt: TGTGCCAGCAGCTTAATGGCAGGGACAATCGAGACCCAGTACTTC; v_call: TRBV7-3; clone_size: NA; cdr3_length: 15; j_call: TRBJ2-5; d_call: NA
cdr3_aa: CASSQEQGNFEQYF; cdr3_nt: TGCGCCAGCAGCCAGGAACAGGGTAATTTTGAGCAGTACTTC; v_call: TRBV4-1; clone_size: NA; cdr3_length: 14; j_call: TRBJ2-7; d_call: NA
cdr3_aa: CASSAFVGLGRPQETQYF; cdr3_nt: TGTGCTAGCAGCGCCTTTGTCGGCTTAGGGCGGCCCCAAGAGACCCAGTACTTC; v_call: TRBV7-7; clone_size: NA; cdr3_length: 18; j_call: TRBJ2-5; d_call: NA
cdr3_aa: CASSGRQGREQFF; cdr3_nt: TGTGCCAGCAGTGGGCGACAGGGGCGGGAGCAGTTCTTC; v_call: TRBV6-5; clone_size: NA; cdr3_length: 13; j_call: TRBJ2-1; d_call: TRBD1
cdr3_aa: CASSHWGGTDTQYF; cdr3_nt: TGTGCCAGCAGTCACTGGGGGGGCACAGATACGCAGTATTTT; v_call: TRBV6-5; clone_size: few; cdr3_length: 14; j_call: TRBJ2-3; d_call: NA
cdr3_aa: CSATENRRGSGYTF; cdr3_nt: TGCAGCGCCACGGAGAACAGGCGAGGTAGTGGCTACACCTTC; v_call: TRBV29-1; clone_size: NA; cdr3_length: 14; j_call: TRBJ1-2; d_call: NA
cdr3_aa: CATAYSYEQYF; cdr3_nt: TGTGCCACCGCCTATTCGTACGAGCAGTACTTC; v_call: TRBV2; clone_size: NA; cdr3_length: 11; j_call: TRBJ2-7; d_call: NA
cdr3_aa: CASSLGETEAFF; cdr3_nt: TGTGCCAGCAGCTTAGGAGAAACTGAAGCTTTCTTT; v_call: TRBV11-1; clone_size: NA; cdr3_length: 12; j_call: TRBJ1-1; d_call: NA
cdr3_aa: CASSRTPPNIGDF; cdr3_nt: TGTGCCAGCAGCAGGACGCCACCCAATATAGGCGACTTC; v_call: TRBV2; clone_size: few; cdr3_length: 13; j_call: TRBJ2-1; d_call: NA
cdr3_aa: CASSLGRQGASDTQYF; cdr3_nt: TGTGCCAGCAGCTTGGGTAGACAGGGGGCTTCAGATACGCAGTATTTT; v_call: TRBV11-3; clone_size: NA; cdr3_length: 16; j_call: TRBJ2-3; d_call: TRBD1
cdr3_aa: CASRTGPTTDTQYF; cdr3_nt: TGCGCCAGCAGGACAGGGCCCACCACAGATACGCAGTATTTT; v_call: TRBV5-1; clone_size: NA; cdr3_length: 14; j_call: TRBJ2-3; d_call: TRBD1
cdr3_aa: CASRPRQGARETQYF; cdr3_nt: TGTGCCAGCAGACCTAGACAGGGGGCGAGAGAGACCCAGTACTTC; v_call: TRBV2; clone_size: NA; cdr3_length: 15; j_call: TRBJ2-5; d_call: TRBD1
cdr3_aa: CSATGLATRSSYEQYF; cdr3_nt: TGCAGTGCTACCGGACTAGCGACTAGGAGCTCCTACGAGCAGTACTTC; v_call: TRBV20-1; clone_size: NA; cdr3_length: 16; j_call: TRBJ2-7; d_call: TRBD2
cdr3_aa: CASSPGTAIVAFF; cdr3_nt: TGTGCCAGCAGCCCAGGGACGGCAATTGTAGCTTTCTTT; v_call: TRBV12-3/TRBV12-4; clone_size: NA; cdr3_length: 13; j_call: TRBJ1-1; d_call: NA
cdr3_aa: CSAGETGYNSPLHF; cdr3_nt: TGCAGTGCTGGGGAGACAGGCTATAATTCACCCCTCCACTTT; v_call: TRBV20-1; clone_size: NA; cdr3_length: 14; j_call: TRBJ1-6; d_call: NA
cdr3_aa: CASSVQGEAFF; cdr3_nt: TGTGCCAGCAGCGTTCAGGGTGAAGCTTTCTTT; v_call: TRBV7-8; clone_size: NA; cdr3_length: 11; j_call: TRBJ1-1; d_call: NA
cdr3_aa: CASSPGGFGANVLTF; cdr3_nt: TGCGCCAGCAGCCCGGGGGGGTTTGGGGCCAACGTCCTGACTTTC; v_call: TRBV5-1; clone_size: NA; cdr3_length: 15; j_call: TRBJ2-6; d_call: TRBD2
cdr3_aa: CAIGGQMNTEAFF; cdr3_nt: TGTGCAATCGGTGGGCAGATGAACACTGAAGCTTTCTTT; v_call: TRBV28; clone_size: NA; cdr3_length: 13; j_call: TRBJ1-1; d_call: NA
cdr3_aa: CSVGQGFAEAFF; cdr3_nt: TGCAGCGTTGGACAGGGTTTCGCTGAAGCTTTCTTT; v_call: TRBV29-1; clone_size: few; cdr3_length: 12; j_call: TRBJ1-1; d_call: TRBD1
cdr3_aa: CASSQGRHNQETQYF; cdr3_nt: TGTGCCAGCAGCCAGGGGAGACATAACCAAGAGACCCAGTACTTC; v_call: TRBV4-2; clone_size: few; cdr3_length: 15; j_call: TRBJ2-5; d_call: NA
cdr3_aa: CASSQDPSGAQNTEAFF; cdr3_nt: TGCGCCAGCAGCCAAGATCCTTCGGGGGCACAGAACACTGAAGCTTTCTTT; v_call: TRBV4-1; clone_size: few; cdr3_length: 17; j_call: TRBJ1-1; d_call: NA
cdr3_aa: CASSEAPDRGEQFF; cdr3_nt: TGCGCCAGCAGTGAGGCCCCAGACAGGGGTGAGCAGTTCTTC; v_call: TRBV10-1; clone_size: NA; cdr3_length: 14; j_call: TRBJ2-1; d_call: TRBD1
cdr3_aa: CATHFRDSYNSPLHF; cdr3_nt: TGTGCCACTCACTTCCGGGACAGTTATAATTCACCCCTCCACTTT; v_call: TRBV6-1; clone_size: NA; cdr3_length: 15; j_call: TRBJ1-6; d_call: TRBD1
cdr3_aa: CASSLNPGGTDTQYF; cdr3_nt: TGCGCCAGCAGCTTGAACCCGGGGGGCACAGATACGCAGTATTTT; v_call: TRBV5-1; clone_size: few; cdr3_length: 15; j_call: TRBJ2-3; d_call: NA
cdr3_aa: CASSYDRGPNSPLHF; cdr3_nt: TGTGCCAGCAGTTACGACAGGGGGCCTAATTCACCCCTCCACTTT; v_call: TRBV6-5; clone_size: NA; cdr3_length: 15; j_call: TRBJ1-6; d_call: TRBD1
cdr3_aa: CASSSGHNQPQHF; cdr3_nt: TGTGCCAGCAGTTCAGGGCACAATCAGCCCCAGCATTTT; v_call: TRBV12-3/TRBV12-4; clone_size: few; cdr3_length: 13; j_call: TRBJ1-5; d_call: NA